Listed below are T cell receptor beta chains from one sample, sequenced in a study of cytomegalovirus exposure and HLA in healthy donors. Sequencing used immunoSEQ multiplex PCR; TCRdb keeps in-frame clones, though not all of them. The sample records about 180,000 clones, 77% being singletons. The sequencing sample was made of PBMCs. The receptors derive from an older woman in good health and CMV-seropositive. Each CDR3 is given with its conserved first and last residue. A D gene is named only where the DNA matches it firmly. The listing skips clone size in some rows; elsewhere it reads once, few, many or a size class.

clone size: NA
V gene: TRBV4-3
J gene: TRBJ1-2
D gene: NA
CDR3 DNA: TGCGCCAGCAGCCAAGATATGGCCGGGATCTATGGCTACACCTTC
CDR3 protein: CASSQDMAGIYGYTF

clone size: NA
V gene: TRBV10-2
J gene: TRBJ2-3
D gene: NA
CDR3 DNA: TGCGCCAGCATTGGGGAGGAAGGGGCGAAGATGACAGATACGCAGTATTTT
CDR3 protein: CASIGEEGAKMTDTQYF

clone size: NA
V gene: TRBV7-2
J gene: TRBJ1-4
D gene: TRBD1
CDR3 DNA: TGTGCCAGCAGCTTTCAGACAGGGGGCAATGAAAAACTGTTTTTT
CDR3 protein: CASSFQTGGNEKLFF

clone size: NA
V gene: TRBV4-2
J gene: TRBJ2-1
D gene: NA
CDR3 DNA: TGTGCCAGCAGCCAAGGGGCGGGTAATGAGCAGTTCTTC
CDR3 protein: CASSQGAGNEQFF

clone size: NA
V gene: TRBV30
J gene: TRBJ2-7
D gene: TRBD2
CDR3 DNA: TGTGCCTGTACTAGCGGGAACTACGAGCAGTACTTC
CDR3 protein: CACTSGNYEQYF

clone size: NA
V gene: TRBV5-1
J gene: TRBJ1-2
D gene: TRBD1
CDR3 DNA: TGCGCCAGCAGGAGGAGGGAGACAGGGTATGGCTACACCTTC
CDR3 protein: CASRRRETGYGYTF

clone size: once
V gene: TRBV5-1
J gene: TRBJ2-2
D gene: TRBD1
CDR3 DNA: TGCGCCAGCAGCCGGGACAGCCTTACCGGGGAGCTGTTTTTT
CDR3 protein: CASSRDSLTGELFF

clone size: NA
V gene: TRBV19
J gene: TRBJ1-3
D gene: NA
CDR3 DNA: TGTGCCAGTAGGTTTACAGGAGCCGGAAACACCATATATTTT
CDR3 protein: CASRFTGAGNTIYF

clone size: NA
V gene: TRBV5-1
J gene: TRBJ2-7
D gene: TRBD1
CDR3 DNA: TGCGCCAGCACCCCTACCCCGGACAGGCCCGACTACGAGCAGTACTTC
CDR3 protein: CASTPTPDRPDYEQYF

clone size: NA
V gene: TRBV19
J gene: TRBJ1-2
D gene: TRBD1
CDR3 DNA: TGTGCCAGTAGAGGGACAGGCTATGGCTACACCTTC
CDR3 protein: CASRGTGYGYTF

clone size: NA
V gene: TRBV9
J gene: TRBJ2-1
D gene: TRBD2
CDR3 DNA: TGTGCCAGCAGCGTTAGAGCGGGAATGGTAAATGAGCAGTTCTTC
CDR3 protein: CASSVRAGMVNEQFF

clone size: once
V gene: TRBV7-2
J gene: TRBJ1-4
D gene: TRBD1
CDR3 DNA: TGTGCCAGCAGCTTAGCGAGGGGGCGGGACAAAAAACTGTTTTTT
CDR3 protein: CASSLARGRDKKLFF

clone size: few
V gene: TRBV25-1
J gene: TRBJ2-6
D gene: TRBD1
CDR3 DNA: TGTGCCAGCAGTGAACAGGGGGCTGGGGCCAACGTCCTGACTTTC
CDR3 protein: CASSEQGAGANVLTF

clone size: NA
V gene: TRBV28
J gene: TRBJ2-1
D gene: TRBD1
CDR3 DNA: TGTGCCAGCAGTTTAGTGGAGGGACAGGGGAATGAGCAGTTCTTC
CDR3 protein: CASSLVEGQGNEQFF

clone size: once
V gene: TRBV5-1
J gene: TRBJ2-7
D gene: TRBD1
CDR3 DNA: TGCGCCAGCAGCTTGGAGGGCAGGGGGCTAACCTACGAGCAGTACTTC
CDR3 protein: CASSLEGRGLTYEQYF

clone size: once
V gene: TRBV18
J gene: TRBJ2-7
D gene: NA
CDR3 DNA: TGTGCCAGCTCACCATCGTCCCTCTACGAGCAGTACTTC
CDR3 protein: CASSPSSLYEQYF

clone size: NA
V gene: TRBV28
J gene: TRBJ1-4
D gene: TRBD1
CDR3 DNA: TGTGCCAGCACCCTGGACAGGGTTAATGAAAAACTGTTTTTT
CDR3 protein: CASTLDRVNEKLFF

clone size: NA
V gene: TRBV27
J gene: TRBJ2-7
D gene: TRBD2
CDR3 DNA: TGTGCCAGCAGTTCAGGACTAGCGAAGGGGTACGAGCAGTACTTC
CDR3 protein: CASSSGLAKGYEQYF

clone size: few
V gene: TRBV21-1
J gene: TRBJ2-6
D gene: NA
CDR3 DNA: TGTGCCAGCCCCTTTGAATCCAGGGGGGCCAACGTCCTGACTTTC
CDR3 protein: CASPFESRGANVLTF

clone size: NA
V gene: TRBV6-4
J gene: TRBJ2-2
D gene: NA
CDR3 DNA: TGTGCCAGCAGACTAGCCTGGAACACCGGGGAGCTGTTTTTT
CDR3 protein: CASRLAWNTGELFF

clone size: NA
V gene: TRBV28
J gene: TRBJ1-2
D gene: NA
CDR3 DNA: TGTGCCAGCAGTGGGGCTTACTATGGCTACACCTTC
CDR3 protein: CASSGAYYGYTF

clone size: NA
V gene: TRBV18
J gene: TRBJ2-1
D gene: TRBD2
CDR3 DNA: TGTGCCAGCTCGAAAGCGACTAGCGGGGGGAGCTCCTACAATGAGCAGTTCTTC
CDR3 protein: CASSKATSGGSSYNEQFF

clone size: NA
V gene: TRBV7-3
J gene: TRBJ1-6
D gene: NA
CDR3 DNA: TGTGCCAGCAGTCCTACAGGGACGAGTAATTCACCCCTCCACTTT
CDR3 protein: CASSPTGTSNSPLHF

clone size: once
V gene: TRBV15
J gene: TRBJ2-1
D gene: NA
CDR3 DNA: TGTGCCACCAGCCGTGAGGCCTCTTACAATGAGCAGTTCTTC
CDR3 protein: CATSREASYNEQFF

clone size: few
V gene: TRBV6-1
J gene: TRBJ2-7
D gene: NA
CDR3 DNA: TGTGCCAGCAGGGGACTTTCTTCCTACGAGCAGTACTTC
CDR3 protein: CASRGLSSYEQYF

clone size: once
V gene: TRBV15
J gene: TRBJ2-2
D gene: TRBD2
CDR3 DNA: TGTGCCACCAGCAGATCGGGACTAGCCGACACCGGGGAGCTGTTTTTT
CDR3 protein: CATSRSGLADTGELFF

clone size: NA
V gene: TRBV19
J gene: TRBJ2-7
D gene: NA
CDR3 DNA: TGTGCCAGTAGTACTTACGCTGGACTACAGCAGTACTTC
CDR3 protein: CASSTYAGLQQYF

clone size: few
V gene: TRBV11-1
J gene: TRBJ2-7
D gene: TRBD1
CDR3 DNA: TGTGCCAGCAGCTTAGACCGGGACAGTTCCTACGAGCAGTACTTC
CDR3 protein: CASSLDRDSSYEQYF

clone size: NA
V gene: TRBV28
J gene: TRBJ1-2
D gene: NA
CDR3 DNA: TGTGCCAGCAGTTCCCCGCCGGCGGACTATGGCTACACCTTC
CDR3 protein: CASSSPPADYGYTF

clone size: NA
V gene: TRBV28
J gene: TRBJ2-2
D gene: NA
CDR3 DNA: TGTGCCAGCAGCCCACAGGCAGGGTACACCGGGGAGCTGTTTTTT
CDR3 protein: CASSPQAGYTGELFF

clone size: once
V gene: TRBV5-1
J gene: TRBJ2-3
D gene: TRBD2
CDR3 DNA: TGCGCCAGCAGCTTGCAAGCGGGAGGGTTAGATACGCAGTATTTT
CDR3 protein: CASSLQAGGLDTQYF

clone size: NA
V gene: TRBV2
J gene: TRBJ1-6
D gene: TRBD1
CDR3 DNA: TGTGCCAGCAGTCGGACAGGGATTAATTCACCCCTCCACTTT
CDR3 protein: CASSRTGINSPLHF

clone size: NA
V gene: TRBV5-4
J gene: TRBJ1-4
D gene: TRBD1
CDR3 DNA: TGTGCCAGCAGCACGAGACAGGGGGCTAATGAAAAACTGTTTTTT
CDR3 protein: CASSTRQGANEKLFF

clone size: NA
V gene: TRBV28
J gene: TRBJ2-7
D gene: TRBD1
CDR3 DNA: TGTGCCAGCGGCATCGGACAGGGGGCCGGCGAGCAGTACTTC
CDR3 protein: CASGIGQGAGEQYF

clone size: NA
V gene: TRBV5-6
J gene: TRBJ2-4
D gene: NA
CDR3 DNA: TGTGCCAGCAGCTTGGATGTAAACAGTCAGTACTTC
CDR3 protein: CASSLDVNSQYF

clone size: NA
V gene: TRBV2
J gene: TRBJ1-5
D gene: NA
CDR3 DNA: TGTGCCAGCAGTGAAGGGGCAGGGCCCCATCAGCCCCAGCATTTT
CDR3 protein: CASSEGAGPHQPQHF

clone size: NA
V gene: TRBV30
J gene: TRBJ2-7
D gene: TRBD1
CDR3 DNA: TGTGCCTGGAGTTCCGGGACAGGGGGCGCCTACGAGCAGTACTTC
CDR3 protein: CAWSSGTGGAYEQYF

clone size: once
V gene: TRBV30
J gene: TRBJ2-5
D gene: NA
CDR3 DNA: TGTGCCTGGGGGGACATACAAGAGACCCAGTACTTC
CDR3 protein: CAWGDIQETQYF

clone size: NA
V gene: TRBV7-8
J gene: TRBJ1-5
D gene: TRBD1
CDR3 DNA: TGTGCCAGCAGCCCCCCCTTTTGGAGGGGGCGAAGTCAGCCCCAGCATTTT
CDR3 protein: CASSPPFWRGRSQPQHF

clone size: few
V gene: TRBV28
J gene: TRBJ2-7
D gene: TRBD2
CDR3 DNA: TGTGCCAGCAGTAATCCGGGACTAGCCGTTTCCTACGAGCAGTACTTC
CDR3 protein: CASSNPGLAVSYEQYF

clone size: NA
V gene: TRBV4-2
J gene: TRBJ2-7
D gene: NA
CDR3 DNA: TGTGCCAGCAGCCCAAGAGTTGATTACGAGCAGTACTTC
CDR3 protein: CASSPRVDYEQYF

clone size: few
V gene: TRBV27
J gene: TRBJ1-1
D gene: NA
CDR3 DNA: TGTGCCAGCAGTCTCCCAGGGGCAACTGAAGCTTTCTTT
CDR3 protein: CASSLPGATEAFF

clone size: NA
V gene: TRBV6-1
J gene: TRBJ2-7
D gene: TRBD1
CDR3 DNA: TGTGCCAGCAGCTTACAGGGGGCGCCCTTGGAGCAGTACTTC
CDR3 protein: CASSLQGAPLEQYF

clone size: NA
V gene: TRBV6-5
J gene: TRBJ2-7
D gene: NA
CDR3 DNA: TGTGCCAGCAGTTACAGCAGAGGAGGCTACGAGCAGTACTTC
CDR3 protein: CASSYSRGGYEQYF

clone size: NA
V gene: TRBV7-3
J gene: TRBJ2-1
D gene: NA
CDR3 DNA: TGTGCCAGCAGCTCTAACGGTGAGCAGTTCTTC
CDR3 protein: CASSSNGEQFF

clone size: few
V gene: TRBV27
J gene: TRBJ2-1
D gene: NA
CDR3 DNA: TGTGCCAGCAGTTTATCGAGGGTCCCAGTTCGGGGTGAGCAGTTCTTC
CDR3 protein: CASSLSRVPVRGEQFF